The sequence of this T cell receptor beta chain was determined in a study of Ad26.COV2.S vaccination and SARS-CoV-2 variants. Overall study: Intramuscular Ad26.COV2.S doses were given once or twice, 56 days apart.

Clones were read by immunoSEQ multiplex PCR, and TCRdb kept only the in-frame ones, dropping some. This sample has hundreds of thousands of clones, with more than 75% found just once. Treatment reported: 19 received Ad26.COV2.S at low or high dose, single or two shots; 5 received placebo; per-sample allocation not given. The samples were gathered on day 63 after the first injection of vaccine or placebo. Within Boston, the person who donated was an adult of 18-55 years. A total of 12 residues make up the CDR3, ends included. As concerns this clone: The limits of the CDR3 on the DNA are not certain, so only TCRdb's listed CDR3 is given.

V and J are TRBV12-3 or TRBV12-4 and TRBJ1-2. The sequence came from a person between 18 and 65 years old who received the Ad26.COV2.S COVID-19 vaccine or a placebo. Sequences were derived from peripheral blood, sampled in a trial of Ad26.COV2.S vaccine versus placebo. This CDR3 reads CASSSSGHGYTF.